These T cell receptor beta chains were read from a single sample in a study of blood T cell repertoires in COVID-19. Generated by immunoSEQ multiplex PCR, the TCRdb table keeps only in-frame clones and is missing some. The sample has 300,000 or so clones; around 84% are singletons. The source material was peripheral blood. The receptors derive from a man between 65 and 85 years old with acute or convalescent COVID-19. Each CDR3 is given with its conserved first and last residue. Each record gives: D gene, clone size, V gene, CDR3 length, J gene, CDR3 protein, CDR3 DNA. The D gene is left open where the match is weak. Not every row has a clone size; where given, it reads once, few, many or a size class.

>TRBD1|NA|TRBV27|15|TRBJ2-7
CASSLIGTGVYEQYF
TGTGCCAGCAGTTTAATTGGAACAGGGGTTTACGAGCAGTACTTC
>NA|NA|TRBV18|15|TRBJ1-5
CASSVQGSGAQPQHF
TGTGCCAGCTCAGTACAGGGTTCGGGCGCTCAGCCCCAGCATTTT
>NA|NA|TRBV6-2/TRBV6-3|14|TRBJ2-2
CASSTGRSTGELFF
TGTGCCAGCAGTACAGGGCGGAGCACCGGGGAGCTGTTTTTT
>TRBD1|NA|TRBV3-1/TRBV3-2|18|TRBJ1-6
CASRSGQGRVSYNSPLHF
TGTGCCAGCAGATCGGGACAGGGCCGAGTCTCCTATAATTCACCCCTCCACTTT
>NA|NA|TRBV4-2|13|TRBJ2-2
CASSQLNTGELFF
TGTGCCAGCAGCCAACTGAACACCGGGGAGCTGTTTTTT
>NA|NA|TRBV28|11|TRBJ1-3
CATHGLNTIYF
TGTGCCACCCATGGCCTCAACACCATATATTTT
>NA|NA|TRBV28|12|TRBJ1-2
CASSFKTDGYTF
TGTGCCAGCAGTTTTAAGACAGATGGCTACACCTTC
>NA|NA|TRBV30|13|TRBJ2-2
CAWSVQAARELFF
TGTGCCTGGAGTGTACAAGCGGCCCGGGAGCTGTTTTTT
>TRBD1|NA|TRBV4-3|18|TRBJ2-7
CASSQEVTRTGGGYEQYF
TGCGCCAGCAGCCAAGAGGTAACCCGGACAGGGGGCGGGTACGAGCAGTACTTC
>TRBD1|once|TRBV28|19|TRBJ1-2
CASSNSASGQGGENYGYTF
TGTGCCAGCAGTAACTCCGCCTCGGGACAGGGGGGGGAAAACTATGGCTACACCTTC
>TRBD1|few|TRBV27|12|TRBJ1-2
CASSTGVGGYTF
TGTGCCAGTTCTACAGGGGTGGGAGGCTACACCTTC
>NA|NA|TRBV2|15|TRBJ1-6
CASSADIAYNSPLHF
TGTGCCAGCAGTGCCGACATTGCCTATAATTCACCCCTCCACTTT
>NA|NA|TRBV28|15|TRBJ1-5
CASSTDIIGHQPQHF
TGTGCCAGCAGCACGGACATCATCGGCCATCAGCCCCAGCATTTT
>TRBD2|NA|TRBV18|17|TRBJ2-1
CASSPPKSGGAHNEQFF
TGTGCCAGCTCACCACCGAAAAGCGGGGGGGCGCACAATGAGCAGTTCTTC
>TRBD2|NA|TRBV7-6|15|TRBJ2-3
CASSLETSEADTQYF
TGTGCCAGCAGCTTAGAGACTAGCGAAGCAGATACGCAGTATTTT
>NA|NA|TRBV7-2|16|TRBJ1-4
CASSPRGGYHGEKLFF
TGTGCCAGCAGCCCCCGCGGGGGGTACCATGGTGAAAAACTGTTTTTT
>NA|NA|TRBV18|17|TRBJ2-2
CASSPPGQRVNTGELFF
TGTGCCAGCTCACCACCGGGCCAGCGGGTGAACACCGGGGAGCTGTTTTTT
>TRBD2|NA|TRBV6-5|15|TRBJ2-1
CASSYRASGTDEQFF
TGTGCCAGCAGTTACAGGGCTAGCGGGACCGATGAGCAGTTCTTC
>NA|NA|TRBV2|14|TRBJ2-5
CASSGGQYQETQYF
TGTGCCAGCAGTGGTGGACAGTACCAAGAGACCCAGTACTTC
>NA|NA|TRBV5-1|14|TRBJ1-1
CASSRTAGNTEAFF
TGCGCCAGCAGCAGGACCGCGGGGAACACTGAAGCTTTCTTT
>TRBD2|NA|TRBV28|14|TRBJ2-1
CASRLAGEYNEQFF
TGTGCCAGCAGGCTAGCGGGGGAGTACAATGAGCAGTTCTTC
>NA|NA|TRBV11-2|12|TRBJ2-7
CASSLQRYEQYF
TGTGCCAGCAGCTTGCAGCGCTACGAGCAGTACTTC
>NA|NA|TRBV9|13|TRBJ2-3
CASSVVEESGLHF
TGTGCCAGCAGCGTAGTAGAGGAGTCGGGACTCCATTTT
>NA|NA|TRBV4-2|16|TRBJ1-1
CASKGSFRTWDTEAFF
TGTGCCAGCAAGGGGTCGTTCCGGACATGGGACACTGAAGCTTTCTTT
>TRBD1|once|TRBV18|14|TRBJ2-3
CASSGTGGVDTQYF
TGTGCCAGCTCAGGGACAGGGGGCGTGGATACGCAGTATTTT
>NA|NA|TRBV27|13|TRBJ1-6
CASSLNAESPLHF
TGTGCCAGCAGTTTAAACGCCGAGTCACCCCTCCACTTT
>NA|NA|TRBV5-4|13|TRBJ2-7
CASSSTTSYEQYF
TGTGCCAGCAGCTCGACTACCTCCTACGAGCAGTACTTC
>NA|NA|TRBV5-1|15|TRBJ2-3
CASSYDGYSTDTQYF
TGCGCCAGCAGCTACGACGGGTATTCGACAGATACGCAGTATTTT
>TRBD1|NA|TRBV28|16|TRBJ2-7
CASSSAPGQGSYEQYF
TGTGCCAGCAGTAGCGCCCCGGGACAGGGTTCCTACGAGCAGTACTTC
>TRBD1|NA|TRBV10-1|13|TRBJ2-7
CASSPGQVSEQYF
TGCGCCAGCAGTCCGGGACAGGTCTCCGAGCAGTACTTC
>NA|NA|TRBV12-3/TRBV12-4|12|TRBJ1-4
CASSPPGIRLFF
TGTGCCAGCAGCCCGCCAGGTATTCGGCTGTTTTTT
>NA|NA|TRBV5-1|14|TRBJ2-5
CASSSGTNQETQYF
TGCGCCAGCAGCTCCGGGACAAACCAAGAGACCCAGTACTTC
>TRBD2|NA|TRBV2|13|TRBJ2-3
CASLSGGGDTQYF
TGTGCCAGCCTCAGCGGGGGGGGAGATACGCAGTATTTT
>TRBD1|NA|TRBV2|15|TRBJ1-4
CASSERTGGDEKLFF
TGTGCCAGCAGTGAGAGGACAGGAGGGGATGAAAAACTGTTTTTT
>NA|NA|TRBV6-1|15|TRBJ1-4
CASSEVPTYSEKLFF
TGTGCCAGCAGTGAGGTACCAACGTACAGTGAAAAACTGTTTTTT
>TRBD1|NA|TRBV6-2/TRBV6-3|15|TRBJ2-3
CASSYPDRAGDTQYF
TGTGCCAGCAGTTACCCCGACAGGGCGGGAGATACGCAGTATTTT
>NA|NA|TRBV11-2|13|TRBJ2-1
CASSPWGVNEQFF
TGTGCCAGCAGCCCGTGGGGGGTCAATGAGCAGTTCTTC
>NA|NA|TRBV7-3|15|TRBJ2-1
CASSLMSGPYNEQFF
TGTGCCAGCAGCTTAATGAGCGGGCCCTACAATGAGCAGTTCTTC
>TRBD1|once|TRBV5-1|14|TRBJ2-7
CASSKGQVSYEQYF
TGCGCCAGCAGCAAAGGACAGGTCTCCTACGAGCAGTACTTC
>TRBD1|NA|TRBV5-4|15|TRBJ2-1
CASSLRGQGQNEQFF
TGTGCCAGCAGCCTCAGGGGGCAGGGACAAAATGAGCAGTTCTTC
>TRBD1|once|TRBV20-1|16|TRBJ1-6
CSASKQGGDYNSPLHF
TGCAGTGCTAGTAAACAGGGGGGGGACTATAATTCACCCCTCCACTTT
>TRBD1|NA|TRBV6-5|12|TRBJ2-1
CASRSRDRGTFF
TGTGCCAGCAGGTCACGTGACAGGGGTACGTTCTTC
>TRBD1|NA|TRBV7-9|16|TRBJ1-1
CASSSRDSLMNTEAFF
TGTGCCAGCAGCTCTCGGGACAGCCTGATGAACACTGAAGCTTTCTTT
>NA|NA|TRBV7-9|14|TRBJ2-2
CASSLAADSGELFF
TGTGCCAGCAGCTTAGCGGCAGATTCCGGGGAGCTGTTTTTT
>TRBD2|NA|TRBV19|15|TRBJ2-5
CASSSTGLAGETQYF
TGTGCCAGTAGTAGCACGGGACTAGCCGGAGAGACCCAGTACTTC
>NA|NA|TRBV6-6|11|TRBJ2-5
CASSPRETQYF
TGTGCCAGCAGCCCTCGAGAGACCCAGTACTTC
>TRBD2|NA|TRBV7-2|14|TRBJ2-7
CASNPGGKPYEQYF
TGTGCCAGCAACCCGGGGGGGAAGCCCTACGAGCAGTACTTC
>NA|NA|TRBV4-1|15|TRBJ2-2
CASSQAGANTGELFF
TGCGCCAGCAGCCAAGCGGGAGCGAACACCGGGGAGCTGTTTTTT
>NA|NA|TRBV10-3|13|TRBJ1-1
CAISADMNTEAFF
TGTGCCATCAGTGCGGACATGAACACTGAAGCTTTCTTT
>NA|NA|TRBV9|16|TRBJ1-6
CASSSHLSSYNSPLHF
TGTGCCAGCAGCTCCCATCTTAGCTCCTATAATTCACCCCTCCACTTT
>NA|NA|TRBV4-2|14|TRBJ2-3
CASSQDTSTDTQYF
TGTGCCAGCAGCCAAGATACTAGCACAGATACGCAGTATTTT
>NA|NA|TRBV29-1|14|TRBJ1-2
CSVDVGRHIYGYTF
TGCAGCGTTGATGTGGGGCGCCACATCTATGGCTACACCTTC
>TRBD2|NA|TRBV11-3|17|TRBJ2-1
CARERGPSGGTYNEQFF
TGTGCCAGGGAGAGGGGTCCTAGCGGGGGAACCTACAATGAGCAGTTCTTC
>NA|NA|TRBV20-1|14|TRBJ1-1
CSASQGTMNTEAFF
TGCAGTGCTAGTCAGGGAACCATGAACACTGAAGCTTTCTTT